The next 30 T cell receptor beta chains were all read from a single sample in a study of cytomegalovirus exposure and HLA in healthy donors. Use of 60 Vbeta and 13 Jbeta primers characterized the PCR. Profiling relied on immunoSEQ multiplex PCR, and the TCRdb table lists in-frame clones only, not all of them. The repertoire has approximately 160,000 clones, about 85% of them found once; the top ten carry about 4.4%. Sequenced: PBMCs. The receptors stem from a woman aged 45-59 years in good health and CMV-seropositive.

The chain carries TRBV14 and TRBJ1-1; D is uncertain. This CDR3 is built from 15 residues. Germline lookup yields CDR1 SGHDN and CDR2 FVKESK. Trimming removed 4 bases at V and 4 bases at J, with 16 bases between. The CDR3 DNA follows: TGTGCCAGCAGCCCGAGGGCCCTTGGGAGCACTGAAGCTTTCTTT. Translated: CASSPRALGSTEAFF.

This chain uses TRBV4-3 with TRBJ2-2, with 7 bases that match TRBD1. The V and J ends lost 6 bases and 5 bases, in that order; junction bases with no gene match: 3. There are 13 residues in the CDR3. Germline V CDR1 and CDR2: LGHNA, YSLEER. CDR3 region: CASRRQGTGELFF. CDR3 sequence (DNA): TGCGCCAGCAGGCGACAGGGAACCGGGGAGCTGTTTTTT.

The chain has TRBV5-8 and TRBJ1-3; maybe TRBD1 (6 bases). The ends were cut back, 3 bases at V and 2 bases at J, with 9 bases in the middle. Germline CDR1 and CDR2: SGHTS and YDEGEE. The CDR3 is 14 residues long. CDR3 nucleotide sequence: TGTGCCAGCAGCTGGACAGCTGCTGGAAACACCATATATTTT. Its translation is CASSWTAAGNTIYF.

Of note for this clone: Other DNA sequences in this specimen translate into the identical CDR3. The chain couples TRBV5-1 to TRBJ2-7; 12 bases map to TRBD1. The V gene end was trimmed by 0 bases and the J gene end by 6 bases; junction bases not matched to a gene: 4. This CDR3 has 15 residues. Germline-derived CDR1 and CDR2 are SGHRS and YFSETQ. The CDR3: CASSLGGQGAGEQYF. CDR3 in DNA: TGCGCCAGCAGCTTGGGGGGACAGGGGGCTGGCGAGCAGTACTTC.

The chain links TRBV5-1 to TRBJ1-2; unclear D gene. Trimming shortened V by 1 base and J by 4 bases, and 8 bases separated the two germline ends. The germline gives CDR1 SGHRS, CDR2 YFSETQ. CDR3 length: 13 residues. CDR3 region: CASSLSSGYGYTF. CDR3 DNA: TGCGCCAGCAGCTTGTCCTCCGGCTATGGCTACACCTTC.

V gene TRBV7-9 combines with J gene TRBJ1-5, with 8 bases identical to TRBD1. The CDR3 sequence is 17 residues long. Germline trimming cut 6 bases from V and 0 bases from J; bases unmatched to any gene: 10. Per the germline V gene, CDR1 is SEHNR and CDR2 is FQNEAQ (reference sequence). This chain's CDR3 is CASSRTGLFYSNQPQHF. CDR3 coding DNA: TGTGCCAGCAGTCGGACAGGGCTCTTTTATAGCAATCAGCCCCAGCATTTT.

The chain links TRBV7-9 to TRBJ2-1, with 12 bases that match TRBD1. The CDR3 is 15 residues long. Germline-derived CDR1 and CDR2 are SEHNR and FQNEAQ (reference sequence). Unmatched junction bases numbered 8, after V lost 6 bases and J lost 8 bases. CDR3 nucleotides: TGTGCCAGCAGTTCCCGGGACAGGGGGCGTTATGAGCAGTTCTTC. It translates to CASSSRDRGRYEQFF.

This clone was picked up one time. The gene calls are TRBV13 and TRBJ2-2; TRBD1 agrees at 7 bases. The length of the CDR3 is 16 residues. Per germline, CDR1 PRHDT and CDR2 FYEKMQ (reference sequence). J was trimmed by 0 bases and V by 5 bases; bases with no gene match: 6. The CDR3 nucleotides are TGTGCCAGCAGCCAAGACAGGGCCTCGAACACCGGGGAGCTGTTTTTT. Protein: CASSQDRASNTGELFF.

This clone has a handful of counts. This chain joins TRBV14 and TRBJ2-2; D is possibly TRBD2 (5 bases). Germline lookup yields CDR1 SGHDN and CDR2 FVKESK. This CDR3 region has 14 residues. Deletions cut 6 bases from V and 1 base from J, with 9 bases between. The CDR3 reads CASRRAVNTGELFF. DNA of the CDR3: TGTGCCAGCAGGCGAGCGGTGAACACCGGGGAGCTGTTTTTT.

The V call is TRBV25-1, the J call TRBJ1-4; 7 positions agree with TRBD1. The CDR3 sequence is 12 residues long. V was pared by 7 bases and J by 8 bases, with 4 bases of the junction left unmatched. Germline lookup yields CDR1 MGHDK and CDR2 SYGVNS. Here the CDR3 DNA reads TGTGCCAGCAACACGGGACAGGAAAAACTGTTTTTT. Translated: CASNTGQEKLFF.

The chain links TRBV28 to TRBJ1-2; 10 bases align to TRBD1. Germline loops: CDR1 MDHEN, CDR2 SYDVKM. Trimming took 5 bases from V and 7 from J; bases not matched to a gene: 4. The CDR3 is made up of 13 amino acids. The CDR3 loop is CASSRQGASGYTF. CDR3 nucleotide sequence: TGTGCCAGCAGTCGACAGGGGGCCTCTGGCTACACCTTC.

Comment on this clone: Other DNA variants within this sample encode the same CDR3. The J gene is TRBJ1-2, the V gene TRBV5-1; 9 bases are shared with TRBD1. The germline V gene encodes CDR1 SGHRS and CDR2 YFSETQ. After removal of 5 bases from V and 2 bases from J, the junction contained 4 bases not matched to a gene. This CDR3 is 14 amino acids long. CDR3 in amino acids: CASRPGQGNYGYTF. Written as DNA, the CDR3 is TGCGCCAGCAGACCCGGACAGGGGAACTATGGCTACACCTTC. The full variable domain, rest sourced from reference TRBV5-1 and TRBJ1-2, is KAGVTQTPRYLIKTRGQQVTLSCSPISGHRSVSWYQQTPGQGLQFLFEYFSETQRNKGNFPGRFSGRQFSNSRSEMNVSTLELGDSALYLCASRPGQGNYGYTFGSGTRLTVV.

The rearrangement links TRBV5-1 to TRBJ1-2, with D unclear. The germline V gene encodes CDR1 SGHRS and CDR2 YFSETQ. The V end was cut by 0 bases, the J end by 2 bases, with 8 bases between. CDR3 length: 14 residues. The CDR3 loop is CASSLATGNYGYTF. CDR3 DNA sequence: TGCGCCAGCAGCTTGGCCACGGGGAACTATGGCTACACCTTC.

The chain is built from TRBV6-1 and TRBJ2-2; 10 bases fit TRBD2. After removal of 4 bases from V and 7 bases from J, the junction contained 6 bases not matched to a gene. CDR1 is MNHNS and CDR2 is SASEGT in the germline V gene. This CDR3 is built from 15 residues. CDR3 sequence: CASSVSGRRDGELFF. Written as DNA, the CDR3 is TGTGCCAGCAGTGTTAGCGGGAGGCGGGACGGGGAGCTGTTTTTT.

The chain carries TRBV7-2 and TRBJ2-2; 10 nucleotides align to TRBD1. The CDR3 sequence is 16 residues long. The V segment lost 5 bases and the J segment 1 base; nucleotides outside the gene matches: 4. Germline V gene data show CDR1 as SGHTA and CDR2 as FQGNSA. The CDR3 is CASSVGQGGNTGELFF. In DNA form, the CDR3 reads TGTGCCAGCAGCGTCGGACAGGGGGGGAACACCGGGGAGCTGTTTTTT.

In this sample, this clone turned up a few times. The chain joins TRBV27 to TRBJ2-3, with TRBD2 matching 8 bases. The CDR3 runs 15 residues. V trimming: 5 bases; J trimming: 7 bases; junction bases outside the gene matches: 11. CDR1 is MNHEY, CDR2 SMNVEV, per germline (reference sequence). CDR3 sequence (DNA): TGTGCCAGCAGTCAGATACGGGGGGGGGCATATACGCAGTATTTT. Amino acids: CASSQIRGGAYTQYF.

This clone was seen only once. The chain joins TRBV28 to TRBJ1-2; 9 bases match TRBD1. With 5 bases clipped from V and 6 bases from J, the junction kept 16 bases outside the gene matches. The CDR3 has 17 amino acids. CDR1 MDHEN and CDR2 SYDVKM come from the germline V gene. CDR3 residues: CASSPQPGDREGNGYTF. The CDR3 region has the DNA TGTGCCAGCAGTCCCCAGCCCGGGGACAGGGAGGGTAATGGCTACACCTTC.

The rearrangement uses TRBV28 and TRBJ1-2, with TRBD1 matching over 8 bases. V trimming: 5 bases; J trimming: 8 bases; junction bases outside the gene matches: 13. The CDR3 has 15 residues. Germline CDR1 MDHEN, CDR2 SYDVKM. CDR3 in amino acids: CASSEIRGRVRGYTF. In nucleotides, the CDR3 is TGTGCCAGCAGTGAAATCAGGGGGCGCGTACGGGGCTACACCTTC.

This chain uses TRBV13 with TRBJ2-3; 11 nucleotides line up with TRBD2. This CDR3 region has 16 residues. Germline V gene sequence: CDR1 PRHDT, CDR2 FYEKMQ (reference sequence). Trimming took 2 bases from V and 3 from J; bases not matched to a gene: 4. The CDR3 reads CASSLRTSGYTDTQYF. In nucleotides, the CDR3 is TGTGCCAGCAGCTTACGGACTAGCGGGTATACAGATACGCAGTATTTT.

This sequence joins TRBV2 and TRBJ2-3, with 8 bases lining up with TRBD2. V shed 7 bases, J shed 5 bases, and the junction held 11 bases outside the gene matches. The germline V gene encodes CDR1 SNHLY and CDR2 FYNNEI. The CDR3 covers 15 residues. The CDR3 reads CASISSGDRGDTQYF. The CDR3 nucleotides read TGTGCCAGCATTAGTAGCGGGGACCGGGGAGATACGCAGTATTTT.

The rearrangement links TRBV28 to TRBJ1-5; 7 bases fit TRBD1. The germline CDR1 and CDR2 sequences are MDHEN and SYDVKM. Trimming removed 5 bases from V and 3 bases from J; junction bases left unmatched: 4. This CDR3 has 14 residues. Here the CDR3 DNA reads TGTGCCAGCAGTGTACAGGGGATCAATCAGCCCCAGCATTTT. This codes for CASSVQGINQPQHF.

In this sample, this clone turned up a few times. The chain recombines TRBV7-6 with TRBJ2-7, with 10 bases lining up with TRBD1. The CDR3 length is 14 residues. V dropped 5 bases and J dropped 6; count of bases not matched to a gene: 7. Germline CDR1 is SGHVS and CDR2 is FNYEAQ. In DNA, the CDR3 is TGTGCCAGCAGCACTGGGACAGGGGATGGCGAGCAGTACTTC. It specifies CASSTGTGDGEQYF.

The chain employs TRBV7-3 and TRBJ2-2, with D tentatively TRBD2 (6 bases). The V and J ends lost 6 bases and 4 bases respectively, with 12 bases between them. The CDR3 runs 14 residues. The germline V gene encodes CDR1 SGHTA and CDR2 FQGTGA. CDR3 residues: CASSSGLSTGELFF. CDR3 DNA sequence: TGTGCCAGCAGTTCCGGACTATCCACCGGGGAGCTGTTTTTT.

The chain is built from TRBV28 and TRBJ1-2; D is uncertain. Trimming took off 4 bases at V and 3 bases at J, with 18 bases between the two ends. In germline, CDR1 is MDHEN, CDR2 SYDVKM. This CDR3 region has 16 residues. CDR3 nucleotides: TGTGCCAGCAGTTCTTTGAATGAGGTGAAGTACTATGGCTACACCTTC. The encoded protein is CASSSLNEVKYYGYTF.

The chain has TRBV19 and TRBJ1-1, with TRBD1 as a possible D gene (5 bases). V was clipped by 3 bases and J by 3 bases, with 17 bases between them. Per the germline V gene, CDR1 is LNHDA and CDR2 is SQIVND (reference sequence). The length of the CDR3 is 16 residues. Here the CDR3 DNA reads TGTGCCAGTAGTATCCCCCCGGGACTGGGGGACACTGAAGCTTTCTTT. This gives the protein CASSIPPGLGDTEAFF.

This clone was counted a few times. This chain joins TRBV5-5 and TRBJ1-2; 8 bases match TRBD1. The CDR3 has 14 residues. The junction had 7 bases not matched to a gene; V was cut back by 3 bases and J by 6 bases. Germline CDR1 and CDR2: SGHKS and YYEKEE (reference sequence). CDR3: CASSSPTGDNGYTF. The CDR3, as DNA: TGTGCCAGCAGCTCCCCGACAGGGGATAATGGCTACACCTTC.

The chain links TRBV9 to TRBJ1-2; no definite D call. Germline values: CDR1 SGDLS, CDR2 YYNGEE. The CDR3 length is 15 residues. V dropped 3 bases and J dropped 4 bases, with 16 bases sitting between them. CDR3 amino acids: CASSASRQDLYGYTF. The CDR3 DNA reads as TGTGCCAGCAGCGCTAGCCGACAAGACCTCTATGGCTACACCTTC. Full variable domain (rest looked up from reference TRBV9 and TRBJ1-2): DSGVTQTPKHLITATGQRVTLRCSPRSGDLSVYWYQQSLDQGLQFLIQYYNGEERAKGNILERFSAQQFPDLHSELNLSSLELGDSALYFCASSASRQDLYGYTFGSGTRLTVV.

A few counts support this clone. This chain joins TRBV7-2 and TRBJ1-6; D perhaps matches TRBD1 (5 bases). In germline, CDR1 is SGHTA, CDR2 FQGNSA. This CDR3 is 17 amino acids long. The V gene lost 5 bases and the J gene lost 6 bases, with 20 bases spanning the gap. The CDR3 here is CASSPSLGQGSNSPLHF. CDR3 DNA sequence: TGTGCCAGCAGCCCCAGCCTCGGGCAGGGCAGTAATTCACCCCTCCACTTT.

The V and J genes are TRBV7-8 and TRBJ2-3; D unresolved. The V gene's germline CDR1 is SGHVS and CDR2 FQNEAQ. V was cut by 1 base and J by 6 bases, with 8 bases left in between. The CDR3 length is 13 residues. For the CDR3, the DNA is TGTGCCAGCAGCTTAGGAGACATGGATACGCAGTATTTT. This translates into CASSLGDMDTQYF.

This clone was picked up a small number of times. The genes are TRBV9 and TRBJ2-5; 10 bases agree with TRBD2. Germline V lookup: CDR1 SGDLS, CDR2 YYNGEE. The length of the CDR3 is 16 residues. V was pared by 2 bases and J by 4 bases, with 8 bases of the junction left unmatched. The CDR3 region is CASSVVVASGGETQYF. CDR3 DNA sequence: TGTGCCAGCAGCGTTGTAGTGGCTAGCGGGGGAGAGACCCAGTACTTC.